This TCR beta chain was obtained from a study of human T cells and chemical hapten exposure. Study summary: Alopecia universalis, totalis or areata was present in patients who were mostly female. Findings and limits, study-wide: DPC sensitization left the count of TCRs above 1 in 1000 unchanged. Significantly greater numbers of large CDR3 similarity clusters came from expanded TCRs than from controls.

One entry per CDR3 protein results from TCRdb running MiXCR on the RACE reads. Altogether roughly 53,000 distinct CDR3 sequences are present, 9.9% being singletons, with the ten largest covering 15% to 20%. This sample's time point: patch test 3, about 24 weeks after DPC sensitization. As for treatment: therapeutic diphenylcyclopropenone sensitization with weekly scalp DPC. CDR1 and CDR2 from the germline V gene are MNHEY and SVGAGI. The CDR3 is 13 residues long. Germline trimming cut 9 bases from V and 9 bases from J; bases unmatched to any gene: 7. This clonotype has only a few counts. Its antigen is undetermined.

The specimen was whole blood, collected in connection with sensitization to the hapten diphenylcyclopropenone (DPC). The TCR was taken from a woman between 40 and 50 years old with alopecia areata. Some clones in this sample may be carry-over from other donors' samples. The chain is built from TRBV6-5 and TRBJ1-6, with 8 nucleotides matching TRBD1. The DNA of the CDR3 is TGTGCCAGTCACGGGACAGGATTTTCACCCCTCCACTTT. As protein: CASHGTGFSPLHF.